This T cell receptor (beta chain) is from a study of technical replicates of blood from several donors. Profiled with immunoSEQ multiplex PCR; TCRdb holds only in-frame clones, not every one. In the table there are tens of thousands of clones, 95% to 97% of which are singletons. V lost 5 bases, J lost 7 bases, and 9 bases lay in between. The CDR3 runs to 11 residues. The germline V gene encodes CDR1 MDHEN and CDR2 SYDVKM. Material: T cells isolated from PBMCs. The clonotype was recovered from a human donor in good health. The chain employs TRBV28 and TRBJ2-7; D is perhaps TRBD1 (5 bases). DNA of the CDR3: TGTGCCAGCAGTAGGGGTGGGGAGCAGTACTTC. Translated: CASSRGGEQYF.